What follows are 15 T cell receptor beta chains derived from one specimen sequenced in a study of blood T cell repertoires in COVID-19. Sequenced by immunoSEQ multiplex PCR; TCRdb stores in-frame clones only, minus some. The sample includes 68,000 or so clones, roughly 87% of them seen just once. Sequencing input: peripheral blood. These receptors were collected from a man in his forties or fifties with COVID-19, enrolled during active disease.

The rearrangement links TRBV30 to TRBJ2-5, with no clear D. This CDR3 has 15 residues. V was trimmed by 0 bases and J by 0 bases, leaving 11 bases between them. Germline V gives CDR1 GTSNPN, CDR2 SVGIG (reference sequence). The CDR3 region is CAWSVPRGYQETQYF. The CDR3 DNA follows: TGTGCCTGGAGTGTACCCCGAGGATACCAAGAGACCCAGTACTTC.

V is TRBV29-1 and J is TRBJ1-2; D might be TRBD1 (6 bases). V dropped 3 bases and J dropped 4 bases, with 12 bases sitting between them. Germline CDR1 is SQVTM and CDR2 is ANQGSEA. The CDR3 runs to 13 residues. As DNA, the CDR3 is TGCAGCGTTGAGAGGGACATCTCCTATGGCTACACCTTC. Its protein product is CSVERDISYGYTF.

V usage is TRBV7-9 and J usage is TRBJ1-2, with 9 bases fitting TRBD1. The V segment lost 5 bases and the J segment 4 bases; nucleotides outside the gene matches: 17. Germline CDR1 SEHNR, CDR2 FQNEAQ (reference sequence). This CDR3 contains 18 residues. The CDR3 DNA sequence: TGTGCCAGCAGCACCGACGACAGGGGGGATCCGAACAGCTATGGCTACACCTTC. Residues: CASSTDDRGDPNSYGYTF.

The chain employs TRBV25-1 and TRBJ2-4; D possibly corresponds to TRBD1 (6 bases). The CDR3 length is 12 residues. V was trimmed by 4 bases and J by 14 bases, leaving 15 bases between them. Germline V gives CDR1 MGHDK, CDR2 SYGVNS. This CDR3 reads CASSAPQGTKYF. The CDR3 DNA follows: TGTGCCAGCAGTGCTCCACAGGGAACGAAGTACTTC.

For the CDR3, the DNA is TGTGCCAGCAGTTATAGGGGTGGCTACACCTTC. Residues: CASSYRGGYTF. V is TRBV6-5 and J is TRBJ1-2; D is possibly TRBD1 (5 bases). CDR1 is MNHEY, CDR2 SVGAGI, per germline. V lost 3 bases to trimming and J lost 7 bases, with 6 bases between them. This CDR3 comprises 11 residues.

This chain joins TRBV12-3 or TRBV12-4 and TRBJ2-3, with D perhaps matching TRBD2 (5 bases). There are 13 residues in the CDR3. V was trimmed by 7 bases and J by 5 bases, leaving 13 bases between them. This CDR3 reads CASNRPAVDTQYF. CDR3 nucleotides: TGTGCCAGCAACCGGCCAGCGGTAGATACGCAGTATTTT.

The chain combines TRBV5-4 with TRBJ2-1; TRBD1 might be the D (5 bases). V dropped 8 bases and J dropped 4 bases, with 19 bases sitting between them. Per the germline V gene, CDR1 is SGHNT and CDR2 is YYREEE (reference sequence). This CDR3 spans 15 amino acids. CDR3 sequence: CASSQGTGGYNEQFF. In nucleotides, the CDR3 is TGTGCCAGTTCTCAGGGTACTGGTGGGTACAATGAGCAGTTCTTC.

The rearrangement uses TRBV30 and TRBJ1-1; 10 nucleotides agree with TRBD1. The germline CDR1 and CDR2 sequences are GTSNPN and SVGIG (reference sequence). The ends lost 3 bases at V and 0 bases at J; junction bases unmatched: 10. The CDR3 spans 17 residues. The CDR3 nucleotides are TGTGCCTGGAGGGGGCGGGACAGGGGTAGATTGAACACTGAAGCTTTCTTT. This translates into CAWRGRDRGRLNTEAFF.

The CDR3 coding sequence is TGTGCCAGCAGCGTAGGGGGCGAGGATGGCGGCACCTTC. It specifies CASSVGGEDGGTF. The rearrangement links TRBV5-6 to TRBJ1-2; 7 nucleotides match TRBD1. The CDR3 length is 13 residues. CDR1 SGHDT and CDR2 YYEEEE come from the germline V gene. The ends lost 4 bases at V and 13 bases at J; junction bases unmatched: 13.

This clone was seen a handful of times. The chain is built from TRBV30 and TRBJ1-2; D call uncertain. This CDR3 region has 11 residues. The germline V gene encodes CDR1 GTSNPN and CDR2 SVGIG (reference sequence). Trimming pared 1 base from V and 8 bases from J, leaving 8 bases between. Here the CDR3 reads CAWSGGGGYTF. Here the CDR3 DNA reads TGTGCCTGGAGTGGGGGAGGCGGCTACACCTTC. Variable domain in full (rest from reference TRBV30 and TRBJ1-2): SQTIHQWPATLVQPVGSPLSLECTVEGTSNPNLYWYRQAAGRGLQLLFYSVGIGQISSEVPQNLSASRPQDRQFILSSKKLLLSDSGFYLCAWSGGGGYTFGSGTRLTVV.

The genes are TRBV18 and TRBJ1-1, with D possibly TRBD1 on 5 matching bases. Germline CDR1 is KGHSH and CDR2 is LQKENI. Trimming pared 4 bases from V and 0 bases from J, leaving 9 bases between. The CDR3 has 14 amino acids. The CDR3 sequence is CASSRAGLNTEAFF. CDR3 DNA sequence: TGTGCCAGCTCACGGGCAGGGTTGAACACTGAAGCTTTCTTT.

Only a few counts were recorded for this clone. This CDR3 is CASRPSGKIGGELFF. The CDR3 region has the DNA TGCGCCAGCAGACCTAGCGGGAAAATCGGCGGGGAGCTGTTTTTT. The genes are TRBV5-1 and TRBJ2-2; 9 bases line up with TRBD2. Germline V gene lookup returns CDR1 SGHRS and CDR2 YFSETQ. This CDR3 has 15 amino acids. The J segment lost 7 bases and the V segment lost 5 bases, leaving 9 bases of the junction unmatched.

The V gene is TRBV23-1, the J gene TRBJ2-5; TRBD1 matches at 10 bases. TRBV23-1 is labeled an ORF, and its function is uncertain. The CDR3 consists of 16 residues. V shed 8 bases, J shed 4 bases, and the junction held 13 bases outside the gene matches. The CDR3 nucleotides are TGCGCCAGCGGTCGGGGGGGGACAGGGGACGTAGAGACCCAGTACTTC. Translating gives CASGRGGTGDVETQYF.

This sequence joins TRBV18 and TRBJ1-1; D call uncertain. CDR1 KGHSH and CDR2 LQKENI come from the germline V gene. The V and J ends lost 0 bases and 3 bases respectively, with 11 bases between them. The CDR3 sequence is 15 residues long. In DNA form, the CDR3 reads TGTGCCAGCTCACCACCCGGCCTTCGGGACACTGAAGCTTTCTTT. Translated: CASSPPGLRDTEAFF. Supplemented by reference TRBV18 and TRBJ1-1, the full variable domain reads NAGVMQNPRHLVRRRGQEARLRCSPMKGHSHVYWYRQLPEEGLKFMVYLQKENIIDESGMPKERFSAEFPKEGPSILRIQQVVRGDSAAYFCASSPPGLRDTEAFFGQGTRLTVV.

The V call is TRBV7-9, the J call TRBJ2-7; 9 bases map to TRBD2. This CDR3 comprises 18 residues. Germline-derived CDR1 and CDR2 are SEHNR and FQNEAQ (reference sequence). J gave up 0 bases and V 3 bases, and 12 bases lay outside the gene matches. The CDR3 reads CASSFSGRLTSGSYEQYF. CDR3 DNA sequence: TGTGCCAGCAGCTTCTCGGGACGGCTGACTAGCGGCTCCTACGAGCAGTACTTC. The whole variable domain, filled in from reference TRBV7-9 and TRBJ2-7, reads DTGVSQNPRHKITKRGQNVTFRCDPISEHNRLYWYRQTLGQGPEFLTYFQNEAQLEKSRLLSDRFSAERPKGSFSTLEIQRTEQGDSAMYLCASSFSGRLTSGSYEQYFGPGTRLTVT.